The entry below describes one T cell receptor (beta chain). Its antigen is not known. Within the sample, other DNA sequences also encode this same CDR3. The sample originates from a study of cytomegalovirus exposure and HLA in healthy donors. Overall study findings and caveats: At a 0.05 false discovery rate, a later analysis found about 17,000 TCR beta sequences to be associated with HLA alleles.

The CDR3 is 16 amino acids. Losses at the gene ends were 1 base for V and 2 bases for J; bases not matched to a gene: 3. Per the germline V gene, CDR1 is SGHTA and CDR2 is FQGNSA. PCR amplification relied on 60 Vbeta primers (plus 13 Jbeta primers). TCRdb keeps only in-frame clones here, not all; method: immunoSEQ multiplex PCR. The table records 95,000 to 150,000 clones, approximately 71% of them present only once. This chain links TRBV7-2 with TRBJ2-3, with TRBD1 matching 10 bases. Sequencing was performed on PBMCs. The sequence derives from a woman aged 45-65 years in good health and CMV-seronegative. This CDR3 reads CASSLGGTGATDTQYF. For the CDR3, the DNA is TGTGCCAGCAGCTTAGGGGGGACAGGGGCCACAGATACGCAGTATTTT.